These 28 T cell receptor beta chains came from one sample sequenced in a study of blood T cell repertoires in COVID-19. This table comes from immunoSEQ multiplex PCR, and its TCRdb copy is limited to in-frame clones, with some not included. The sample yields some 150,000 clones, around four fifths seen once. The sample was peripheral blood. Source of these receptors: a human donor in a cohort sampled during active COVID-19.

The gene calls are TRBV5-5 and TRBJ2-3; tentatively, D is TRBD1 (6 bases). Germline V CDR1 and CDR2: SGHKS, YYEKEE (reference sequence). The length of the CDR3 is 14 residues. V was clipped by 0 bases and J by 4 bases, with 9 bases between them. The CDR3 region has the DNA TGTGCCAGCAGCTTGGACAGGGCTTCAGATACGCAGTATTTT. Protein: CASSLDRASDTQYF.

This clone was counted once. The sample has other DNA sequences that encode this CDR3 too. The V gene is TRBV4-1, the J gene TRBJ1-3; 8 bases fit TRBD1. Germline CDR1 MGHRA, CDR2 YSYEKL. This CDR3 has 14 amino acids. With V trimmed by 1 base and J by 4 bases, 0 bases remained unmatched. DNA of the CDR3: TGCGCCAGCAGCCAAGGACAGGGGGGAAACACCATATATTTT. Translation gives CASSQGQGGNTIYF.

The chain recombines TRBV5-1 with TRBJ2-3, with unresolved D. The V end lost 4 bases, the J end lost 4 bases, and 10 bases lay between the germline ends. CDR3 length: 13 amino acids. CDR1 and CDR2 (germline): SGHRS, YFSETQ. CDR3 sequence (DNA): TGCGCCAGCAGCCAACGAACTCCAGATACGCAGTATTTT. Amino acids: CASSQRTPDTQYF.

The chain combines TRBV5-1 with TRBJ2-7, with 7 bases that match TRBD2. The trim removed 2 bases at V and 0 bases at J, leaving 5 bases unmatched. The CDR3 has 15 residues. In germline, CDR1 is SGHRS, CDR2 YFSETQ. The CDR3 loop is CASSLAGLVSYEQYF. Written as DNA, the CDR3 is TGCGCCAGCAGCTTAGCGGGACTGGTCTCCTACGAGCAGTACTTC.

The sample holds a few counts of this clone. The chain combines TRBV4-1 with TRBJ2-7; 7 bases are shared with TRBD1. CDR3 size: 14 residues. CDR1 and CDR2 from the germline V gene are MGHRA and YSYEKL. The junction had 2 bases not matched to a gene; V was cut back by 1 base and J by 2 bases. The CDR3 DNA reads TGCGCCAGCAGCCAAGGACAGGGAACCTACGAGCAGTACTTC. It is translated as CASSQGQGTYEQYF.

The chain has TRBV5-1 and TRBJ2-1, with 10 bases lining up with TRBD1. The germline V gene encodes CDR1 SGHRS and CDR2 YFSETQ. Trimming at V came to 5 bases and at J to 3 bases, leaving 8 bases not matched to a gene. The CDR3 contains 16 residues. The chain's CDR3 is CASSPDGQGVYNEQFF. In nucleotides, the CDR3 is TGCGCCAGCAGTCCGGACGGACAGGGGGTCTACAATGAGCAGTTCTTC.

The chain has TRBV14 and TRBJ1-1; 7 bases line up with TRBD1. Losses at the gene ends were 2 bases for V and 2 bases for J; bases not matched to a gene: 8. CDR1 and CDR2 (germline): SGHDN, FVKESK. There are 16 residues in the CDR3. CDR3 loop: CASSQLQGRGNTEAFF. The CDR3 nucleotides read TGTGCCAGCAGCCAACTACAGGGGCGAGGAAACACTGAAGCTTTCTTT.

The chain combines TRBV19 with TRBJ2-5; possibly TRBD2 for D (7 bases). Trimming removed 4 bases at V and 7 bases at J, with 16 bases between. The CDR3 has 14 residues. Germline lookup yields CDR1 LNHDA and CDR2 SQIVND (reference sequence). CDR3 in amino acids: CASSKDSPGGTQYF. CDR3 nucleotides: TGTGCCAGTAGTAAGGACAGCCCGGGGGGGACCCAGTACTTC. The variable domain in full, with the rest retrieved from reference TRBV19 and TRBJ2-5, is DGGITQSPKYLFRKEGQNVTLSCEQNLNHDAMYWYRQDPGQGLRLIYYSQIVNDFQKGDIAEGYSVSREKKESFPLTVTSAQKNPTAFYLCASSKDSPGGTQYFGPGTRLLVL.

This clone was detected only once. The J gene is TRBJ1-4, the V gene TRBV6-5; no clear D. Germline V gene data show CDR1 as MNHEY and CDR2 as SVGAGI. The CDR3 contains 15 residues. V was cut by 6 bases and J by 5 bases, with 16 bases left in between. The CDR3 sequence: CASSPPGLDNEKLFF. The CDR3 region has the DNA TGTGCCAGCAGCCCCCCCGGTCTAGACAATGAAAAACTGTTTTTT.

CDR3 nucleotides: TGTGCCACCAGTGCCCGGGAAGGGAGTAATGAAAAACTGTTTTTT. Translated: CATSAREGSNEKLFF. The chain joins TRBV24-1 to TRBJ1-4; D uncertain. CDR3 length: 15 residues. The germline gives CDR1 KGHDR, CDR2 SFDVKD. Trimming removed 5 bases at V and 4 bases at J, with 13 bases between.

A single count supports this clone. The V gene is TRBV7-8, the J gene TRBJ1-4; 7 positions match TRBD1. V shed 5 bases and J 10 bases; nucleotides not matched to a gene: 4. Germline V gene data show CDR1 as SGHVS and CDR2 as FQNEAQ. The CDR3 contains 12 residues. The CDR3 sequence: CASSAGGAKLFF. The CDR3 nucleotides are TGTGCCAGCAGCGCAGGGGGAGCAAAACTGTTTTTT.

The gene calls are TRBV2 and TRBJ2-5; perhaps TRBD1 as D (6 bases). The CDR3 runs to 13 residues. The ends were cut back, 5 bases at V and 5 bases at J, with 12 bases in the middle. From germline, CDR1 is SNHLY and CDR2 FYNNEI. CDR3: CASSTRGRETQYF. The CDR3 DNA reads TGTGCCAGCAGTACCAGGGGTAGGGAGACCCAGTACTTC. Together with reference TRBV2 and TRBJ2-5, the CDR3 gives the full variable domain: EPEVTQTPSHQVTQMGQEVILRCVPISNHLYFYWYRQILGQKVEFLVSFYNNEISEKSEIFDDQFSVERPDGSNFTLKIRSTKLEDSAMYFCASSTRGRETQYFGPGTRLLVL.

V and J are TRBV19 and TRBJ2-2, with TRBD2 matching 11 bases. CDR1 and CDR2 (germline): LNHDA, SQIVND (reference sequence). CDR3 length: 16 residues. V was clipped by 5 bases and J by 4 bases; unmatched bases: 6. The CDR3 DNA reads TGTGCCAGTAGTTGGACTAGCGGGTATACCACCGGGGAGCTGTTTTTT. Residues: CASSWTSGYTTGELFF.

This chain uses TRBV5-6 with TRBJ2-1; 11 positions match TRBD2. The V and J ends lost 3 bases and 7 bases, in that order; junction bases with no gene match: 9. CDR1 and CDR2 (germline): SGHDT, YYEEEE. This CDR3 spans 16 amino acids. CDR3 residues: CASSSLAGGTKNEQFF. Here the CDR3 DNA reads TGTGCCAGCAGCTCCTTAGCGGGAGGGACTAAAAATGAGCAGTTCTTC. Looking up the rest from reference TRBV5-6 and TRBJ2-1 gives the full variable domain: DAGVTQSPTHLIKTRGQQVTLRCSPKSGHDTVSWYQQALGQGPQFIFQYYEEEERQRGNFPDRFSGHQFPNYSSELNVNALLLGDSALYLCASSSLAGGTKNEQFFGPGTRLTVL.

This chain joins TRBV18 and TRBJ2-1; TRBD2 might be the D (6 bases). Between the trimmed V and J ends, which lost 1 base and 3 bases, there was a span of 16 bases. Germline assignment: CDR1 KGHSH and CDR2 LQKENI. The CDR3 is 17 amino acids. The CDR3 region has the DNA TGTGCCAGCTCACCACGGTCGCGAGCGGGCGGCTACAATGAGCAGTTCTTC. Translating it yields CASSPRSRAGGYNEQFF.

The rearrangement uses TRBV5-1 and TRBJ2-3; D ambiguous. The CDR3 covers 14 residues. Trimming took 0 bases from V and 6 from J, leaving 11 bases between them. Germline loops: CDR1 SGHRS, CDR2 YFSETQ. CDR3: CASSLGETWDTQYF. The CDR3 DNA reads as TGCGCCAGCAGCTTGGGAGAGACTTGGGATACGCAGTATTTT. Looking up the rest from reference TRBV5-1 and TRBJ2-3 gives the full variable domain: KAGVTQTPRYLIKTRGQQVTLSCSPISGHRSVSWYQQTPGQGLQFLFEYFSETQRNKGNFPGRFSGRQFSNSRSEMNVSTLELGDSALYLCASSLGETWDTQYFGPGTRLTVL.

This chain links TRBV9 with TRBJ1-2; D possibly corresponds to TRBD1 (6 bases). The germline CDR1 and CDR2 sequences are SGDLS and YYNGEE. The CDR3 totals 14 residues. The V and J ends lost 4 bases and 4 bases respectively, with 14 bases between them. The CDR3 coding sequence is TGTGCCAGCAGCCTCGAGGGGACAACCTATGGCTACACCTTC. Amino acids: CASSLEGTTYGYTF.

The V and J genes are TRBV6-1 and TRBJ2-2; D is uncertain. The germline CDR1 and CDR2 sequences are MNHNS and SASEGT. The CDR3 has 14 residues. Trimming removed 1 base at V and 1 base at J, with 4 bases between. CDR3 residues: CASSEGQNTGELFF. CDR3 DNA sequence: TGTGCCAGCAGTGAAGGGCAGAACACCGGGGAGCTGTTTTTT.

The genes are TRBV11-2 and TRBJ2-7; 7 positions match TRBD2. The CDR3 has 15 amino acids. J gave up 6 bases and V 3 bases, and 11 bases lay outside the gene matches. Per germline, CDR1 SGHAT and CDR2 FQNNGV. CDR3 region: CASSLGVAGVPEQYV. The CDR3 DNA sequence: TGTGCCAGCAGCTTGGGGGTTGCGGGAGTGCCCGAGCAGTACGTC.

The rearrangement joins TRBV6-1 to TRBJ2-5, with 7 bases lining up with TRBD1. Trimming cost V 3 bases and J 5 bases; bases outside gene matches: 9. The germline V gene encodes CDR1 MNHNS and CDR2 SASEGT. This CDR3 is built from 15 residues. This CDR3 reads CASSETGRVWETQYF. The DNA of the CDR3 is TGTGCCAGCAGTGAGACAGGGCGGGTGTGGGAGACCCAGTACTTC.

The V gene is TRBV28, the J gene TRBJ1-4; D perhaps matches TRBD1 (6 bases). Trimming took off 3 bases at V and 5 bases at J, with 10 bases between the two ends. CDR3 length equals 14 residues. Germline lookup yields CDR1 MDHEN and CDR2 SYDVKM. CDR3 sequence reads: CASSFFQGNEKLFF. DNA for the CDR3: TGTGCCAGCAGTTTCTTTCAGGGGAATGAAAAACTGTTTTTT.

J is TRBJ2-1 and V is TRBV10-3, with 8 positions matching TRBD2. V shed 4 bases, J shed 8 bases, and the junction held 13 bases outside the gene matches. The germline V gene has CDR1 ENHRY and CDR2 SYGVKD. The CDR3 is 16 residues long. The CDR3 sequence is CAISGGGTRRWDEQFF. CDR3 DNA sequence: TGTGCCATCAGTGGCGGCGGGACTAGAAGGTGGGATGAGCAGTTCTTC.

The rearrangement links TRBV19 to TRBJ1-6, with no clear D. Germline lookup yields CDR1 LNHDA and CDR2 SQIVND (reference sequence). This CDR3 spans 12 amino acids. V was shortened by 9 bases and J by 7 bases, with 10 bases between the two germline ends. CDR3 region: CASGGLNSPLHF. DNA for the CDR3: TGTGCCAGCGGAGGCCTCAATTCACCCCTCCACTTT.

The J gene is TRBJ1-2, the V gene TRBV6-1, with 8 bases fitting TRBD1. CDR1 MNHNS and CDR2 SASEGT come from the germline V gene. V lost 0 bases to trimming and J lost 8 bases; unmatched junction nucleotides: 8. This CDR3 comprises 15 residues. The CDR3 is CASSEAQGANLGYTF. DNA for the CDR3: TGTGCCAGCAGTGAAGCCCAGGGGGCGAATTTGGGCTACACCTTC.

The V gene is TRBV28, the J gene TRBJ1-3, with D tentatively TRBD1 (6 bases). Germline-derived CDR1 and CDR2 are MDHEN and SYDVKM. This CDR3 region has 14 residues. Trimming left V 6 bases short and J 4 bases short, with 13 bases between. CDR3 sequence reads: CASRGGGSGNTIYF. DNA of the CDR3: TGTGCCAGCAGGGGAGGGGGATCCGGAAACACCATATATTTT.

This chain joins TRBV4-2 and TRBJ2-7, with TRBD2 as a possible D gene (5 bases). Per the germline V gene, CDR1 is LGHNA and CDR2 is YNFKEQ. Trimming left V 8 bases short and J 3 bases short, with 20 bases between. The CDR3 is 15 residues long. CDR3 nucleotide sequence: TGTGCCAGCCTCCCCGATGCGGGCTCGAGCTACGAGCAGTACTTC. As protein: CASLPDAGSSYEQYF.

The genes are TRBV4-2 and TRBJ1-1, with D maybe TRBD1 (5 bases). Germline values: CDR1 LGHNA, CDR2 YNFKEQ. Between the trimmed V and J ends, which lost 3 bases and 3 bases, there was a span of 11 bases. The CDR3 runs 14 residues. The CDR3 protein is CASSHATADTEAFF. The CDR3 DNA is TGTGCCAGCAGCCACGCGACAGCCGACACTGAAGCTTTCTTT.

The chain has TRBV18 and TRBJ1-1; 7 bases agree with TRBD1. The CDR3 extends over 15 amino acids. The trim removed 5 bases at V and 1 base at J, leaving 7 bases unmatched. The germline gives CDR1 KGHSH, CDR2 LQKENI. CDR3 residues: CASSLGQTKNTEAFF. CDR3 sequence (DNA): TGTGCCAGCTCATTGGGACAGACAAAGAACACTGAAGCTTTCTTT.